Below are 28 T cell receptor beta chains sequenced from a single sample in a study of shared clonotypes between healthy human individuals. Sequenced by immunoSEQ multiplex PCR; TCRdb stores in-frame clones only, minus some. This table holds about 1.1 million clones, about 84% found once. Sequencing was done on a sample of memory CD4+ T cells from PBMCs. The subset denotes: CD45RA-negative fraction. All receptors derive from a man aged 18 to 30 in good health. Some clones in this sample may be carry-over from other donors' samples.

The chain is built from TRBV5-1 and TRBJ2-7, with D unresolved. The germline V gene has CDR1 SGHRS and CDR2 YFSETQ. Trimming removed 7 bases from V and 3 bases from J, with 17 bases in between. CDR3 size: 14 residues. The CDR3 bases are TGCGCCAGCCGCCCGGTGAGGCAGATCTACGAGCAGTACTTC. Translated: CASRPVRQIYEQYF.

This chain joins TRBV11-2 and TRBJ1-1; weak D call: TRBD1 (6 bases). CDR1 is SGHAT and CDR2 is FQNNGV in the germline V gene. V dropped 3 bases and J dropped 5 bases, with 10 bases sitting between them. The CDR3 sequence is 13 residues long. For the CDR3, the DNA is TGTGCCAGCAGCTTTACGGGGGCTACTGAAGCTTTCTTT. Amino acids: CASSFTGATEAFF.

CDR3 in amino acids: CASSLLYTEKLFF. CDR3 sequence (DNA): TGTGCCAGCAGCTTATTATATACTGAAAAACTGTTTTTT. The chain employs TRBV7-9 and TRBJ1-4; unclear D gene. Trimming stripped 2 bases from V and 7 bases from J, with 8 bases between. Germline CDR1 SEHNR, CDR2 FQNEAQ (reference sequence). The CDR3 spans 13 residues.

V and J are TRBV18 and TRBJ2-5, with no clear D. The V and J ends lost 6 bases and 4 bases respectively, with 12 bases between them. Germline V gene lookup returns CDR1 KGHSH and CDR2 LQKENI. The CDR3 extends over 13 amino acids. The CDR3 region is CASSLDMTETQYF. CDR3 in DNA: TGTGCCAGCTCCCTCGACATGACAGAGACCCAGTACTTC.

The V and J genes are TRBV18 and TRBJ1-2, with 8 bases aligning to TRBD1. Trimming took 2 bases from V and 8 from J; bases not matched to a gene: 22. The CDR3 is 19 residues long. The germline gives CDR1 KGHSH, CDR2 LQKENI. The CDR3 bases are TGTGCCAGCTCACCAAGTCAGGGGGCTTCTCCCTTTCAGCCGGGAGGCTACACCTTC. Residues: CASSPSQGASPFQPGGYTF.

In the case of this clone: This sample includes further DNA sequences coding for the same CDR3. This chain joins TRBV15 and TRBJ1-5; possible D gene TRBD1, 5 bases. The germline V gene has CDR1 LNHNV and CDR2 YYDKDF (reference sequence). CDR3 size: 13 residues. Trimming left V 3 bases short and J 5 bases short, with 8 bases between. DNA for the CDR3: TGTGCCACCAGCAGGGGGGGGGATCAGCCCCAGCATTTT. Its protein is CATSRGGDQPQHF.

CDR3 amino acids: CTGRESGDTQYF. The CDR3 DNA follows: TGTACCGGGCGGGAGTCTGGAGATACGCAGTATTTT. The chain combines TRBV2 with TRBJ2-3; 7 nucleotides align to TRBD2. This CDR3 spans 12 amino acids. Germline CDR1 SNHLY, CDR2 FYNNEI.

The genes are TRBV5-4 and TRBJ1-5; D remains unclear. The CDR3 is 17 residues long. Trimming shortened V by 3 bases and J by 5 bases, and 21 bases separated the two germline ends. Germline V gives CDR1 SGHNT, CDR2 YYREEE (reference sequence). CDR3 residues: CASSYSKDFQTHQPQHF. CDR3 nucleotides: TGTGCCAGCAGCTACTCTAAGGACTTTCAGACCCATCAGCCCCAGCATTTT. Filled out from reference TRBV5-4 and TRBJ1-5, the complete variable domain reads ETGVTQSPTHLIKTRGQQVTLRCSSQSGHNTVSWYQQALGQGPQFIFQYYREEENGRGNFPPRFSGLQFPNYSSELNVNALELDDSALYLCASSYSKDFQTHQPQHFGDGTRLSIL.

The J gene is TRBJ1-5, the V gene TRBV15; D uncertain. The V and J ends lost 0 bases and 0 bases respectively, with 18 bases between them. The CDR3 covers 19 residues. Per the germline V gene, CDR1 is LNHNV and CDR2 is YYDKDF (reference sequence). For the CDR3, the DNA is TGTGCCACCAGCAGAGACCGGGCGGTGGACTGGGATAGCAATCAGCCCCAGCATTTT. As protein: CATSRDRAVDWDSNQPQHF.

The rearrangement joins TRBV29-1 to TRBJ2-7; tentatively, D is TRBD1 or TRBD2 (5 bases each). V was clipped by 4 bases and J by 2 bases, with 27 bases between them. CDR1 is SQVTM and CDR2 is ANQGSEA in the germline V gene. The CDR3 extends over 18 amino acids. The CDR3 DNA follows: TGCAGCGTTGGGGGGAGTCGGATTAGCGCCCAACCCACCTACGAGCAGTACTTC. This encodes CSVGGSRISAQPTYEQYF.

The rearrangement joins TRBV18 to TRBJ2-1; possibly TRBD2 for D (6 bases). The germline V gene encodes CDR1 KGHSH and CDR2 LQKENI. Trimming left V 3 bases short and J 5 bases short, with 11 bases between. This CDR3 is 14 amino acids long. The CDR3 DNA sequence: TGTGCCAGCTCACCCCTGGGAGGTAACAATGAGCAGTTCTTC. Its protein is CASSPLGGNNEQFF.

This clone appeared once. The chain carries TRBV6-5 and TRBJ1-2, with D possibly being TRBD1 (5 bases). The CDR3 covers 13 residues. In germline, CDR1 is MNHEY, CDR2 SVGAGI. V shed 10 bases and J shed 1 base, with 13 bases lying between them. CDR3 sequence reads: CATREGSNYGYTF. DNA of the CDR3: TGTGCCACCAGGGAGGGGAGTAACTATGGCTACACCTTC.

V gene TRBV5-8 combines with J gene TRBJ1-1; 9 bases match TRBD1. Germline V lookup: CDR1 SGHTS, CDR2 YDEGEE. This CDR3 has 14 amino acids. V dropped 5 bases and J dropped 3; count of bases not matched to a gene: 5. The CDR3: CASRTGGDDTEAFF. The CDR3 DNA reads TGTGCCAGCAGGACAGGGGGAGACGACACTGAAGCTTTCTTT.

The V gene is TRBV6-1, the J gene TRBJ2-3; 7 positions match TRBD1. The CDR3 length is 15 residues. Looked up from germline, CDR1 is MNHNS and CDR2 is SASEGT. The J segment lost 2 bases and the V segment lost 3 bases, leaving 5 bases of the junction unmatched. CDR3 region: CASSDQQGTTDTQYF. CDR3 nucleotide sequence: TGTGCCAGCAGTGATCAACAGGGGACCACAGATACGCAGTATTTT.

This clone has more than one count but fewer than ten. J is TRBJ2-5 and V is TRBV5-1; a weak D match, TRBD2 (7 bases). The CDR3 consists of 15 residues. V was clipped by 6 bases and J by 5 bases, with 20 bases between them. Germline CDR1 reads SGHRS; CDR2 reads YFSETQ. CDR3 bases: TGCGCCAGCAACATCAAACCCGGGGGGCGTGAGACCCAGTACTTC. This gives the protein CASNIKPGGRETQYF.

V usage is TRBV19 and J usage is TRBJ1-5; maybe TRBD1 (5 bases). Germline CDR1 LNHDA, CDR2 SQIVND (reference sequence). This CDR3 has 13 amino acids. V was shortened by 6 bases and J by 7 bases, with 13 bases between the two germline ends. CDR3 nucleotides: TGTGCCAGTAGGGGCCGAAGGGGCCAGCCCCAGCATTTT. It specifies CASRGRRGQPQHF.

The V and J genes are TRBV28 and TRBJ2-7, with TRBD1 as a possible D gene (5 bases). The V gene's germline CDR1 is MDHEN and CDR2 SYDVKM. The CDR3 runs to 13 residues. V was shortened by 6 bases and J by 1 base, with 10 bases between the two germline ends. This CDR3 reads CASRSDRSYEQYF. The CDR3 DNA reads as TGTGCCAGCAGATCTGACAGATCCTACGAGCAGTACTTC.

The V and J genes are TRBV7-3 and TRBJ2-1; TRBD2 might be the D (6 bases). CDR3 length: 16 amino acids. Trimming pared 2 bases from V and 2 bases from J, leaving 13 bases between. Germline loops: CDR1 SGHTA, CDR2 FQGTGA. CDR3 nucleotide sequence: TGTGCCAGCAGCTTAGAGTCGGGAGTCGCCTACAATGAGCAGTTCTTC. As protein: CASSLESGVAYNEQFF.

The sample holds one count of this clone. The chain links TRBV19 to TRBJ2-7, with 9 nucleotides matching TRBD1. The CDR3 has 14 residues. Looked up from germline, CDR1 is LNHDA and CDR2 is SQIVND (reference sequence). The V gene end was trimmed by 5 bases and the J gene end by 3 bases; junction bases not matched to a gene: 5. For the CDR3, the DNA is TGTGCCAGTAGTCCCCGACAGGGGGGCTACGAGCAGTACTTC. It translates to CASSPRQGGYEQYF.

The chain links TRBV30 to TRBJ2-1; no definite D call. Germline V gene data show CDR1 as GTSNPN and CDR2 as SVGIG (reference sequence). The CDR3 length is 15 residues. The V and J ends lost 2 bases and 1 base respectively, with 12 bases between them. CDR3 bases: TGTGCCTGGAGTATAGTCAGTCCGTCCTACAATGAGCAGTTCTTC. It is translated as CAWSIVSPSYNEQFF.

This sequence joins TRBV10-2 and TRBJ1-6; D may be TRBD1 (6 bases). The CDR3 runs 18 residues. Germline V CDR1 and CDR2: WSHSY, SAAADI. The germline V and J ends were trimmed by 4 bases and 8 bases, with 24 bases remaining between them. CDR3 loop: CASSGRLGDQGSDSPLHF. As DNA, the CDR3 is TGCGCCAGCAGTGGTCGATTGGGGGATCAGGGGAGTGATTCACCCCTCCACTTT.

The table lists this clone with many counts. This sample includes further DNA sequences coding for the same CDR3. The gene calls are TRBV6-1 and TRBJ1-5, with 9 nucleotides matching TRBD1. The ends lost 9 bases at V and 4 bases at J; junction bases unmatched: 4. There are 13 residues in the CDR3. The germline V gene encodes CDR1 MNHNS and CDR2 SASEGT. The CDR3 loop reads CASRGTGNQPQHF. Written as DNA, the CDR3 is TGTGCCAGTAGGGGGACAGGGAATCAGCCCCAGCATTTT.

Comment on this clone: The same CDR3 can be traced to other DNA sequences in this sample. J is TRBJ1-5 and V is TRBV30; D gene uncertain. Trimming left V 1 base short and J 7 bases short, with 11 bases between. The CDR3 covers 13 residues. Germline CDR1 is GTSNPN and CDR2 is SVGIG (reference sequence). The DNA of the CDR3 is TGTGCCTGGAGTGGTGGGGTCGGACAGCCCCAGCATTTT. It translates to CAWSGGVGQPQHF.

V usage is TRBV5-1 and J usage is TRBJ1-2; TRBD1 matches 7 bases. The germline V gene encodes CDR1 SGHRS and CDR2 YFSETQ. This CDR3 comprises 14 residues. The J segment lost 3 bases and the V segment lost 7 bases, leaving 9 bases of the junction unmatched. In DNA form, the CDR3 reads TGCGCCAGCTCTAGGGACAGCCTGGACTATGGCTACACCTTC. Its protein is CASSRDSLDYGYTF.

Only a few counts were recorded for this clone. V usage is TRBV5-4 and J usage is TRBJ2-3, with D possibly being TRBD2 (6 bases). The length of the CDR3 is 16 residues. The germline V gene encodes CDR1 SGHNT and CDR2 YYREEE (reference sequence). The V and J ends lost 3 bases and 2 bases respectively, with 16 bases between them. CDR3 sequence reads: CASSYLDGSLTDTQYF. CDR3 nucleotides: TGTGCCAGCAGCTACCTGGACGGGAGTCTCACAGATACGCAGTATTTT. The whole variable domain, remainder taken from reference TRBV5-4 and TRBJ2-3, is ETGVTQSPTHLIKTRGQQVTLRCSSQSGHNTVSWYQQALGQGPQFIFQYYREEENGRGNFPPRFSGLQFPNYSSELNVNALELDDSALYLCASSYLDGSLTDTQYFGPGTRLTVL.

The rearrangement joins TRBV7-9 to TRBJ2-3, with 8 bases aligning to TRBD2. This CDR3 has 14 amino acids. The junction had 2 bases not matched to a gene; V was cut back by 5 bases and J by 1 base. Germline CDR1 SEHNR, CDR2 FQNEAQ (reference sequence). DNA of the CDR3: TGTGCCAGCAGCCCGACTAGCGGCACAGATACGCAGTATTTT. It encodes CASSPTSGTDTQYF.

This clone was recorded only once. This sequence joins TRBV15 and TRBJ2-6; D ambiguous. V was trimmed by 0 bases and J by 0 bases, leaving 6 bases between them. This CDR3 has 16 residues. CDR1 and CDR2 (germline): LNHNV, YYDKDF (reference sequence). CDR3 coding DNA: TGTGCCACCAGCAGAGATGGGGACTCTGGGGCCAACGTCCTGACTTTC. Its translation is CATSRDGDSGANVLTF.

Comment on this clone: Other DNA sequences from this sample encode an identical CDR3 as well. The chain employs TRBV7-3 and TRBJ2-1, with TRBD2 identical over 8 bases. This CDR3 has 14 amino acids. V lost 3 bases and J lost 5; bases outside the gene matches: 3. Germline loops: CDR1 SGHTA, CDR2 FQGTGA. CDR3 sequence reads: CASSFSGSDNEQFF. DNA for the CDR3: TGTGCCAGCAGCTTCAGCGGGAGTGACAATGAGCAGTTCTTC.